This TCR beta chain comes out of a study of T cells in Graves' hyperthyroidism and ophthalmopathy. Notes on the study in general: Before onset, ophthalmopathy was predicted by the model a median approximately 6.7 months earlier. Most clonotypes that expanded in the thyroid above 0.001 also showed up in blood.

Germline V gene lookup returns CDR1 DFQATT and CDR2 SNEGSKA (reference sequence). CDR3 length: 12 amino acids. V was trimmed by 3 bases and J by 4 bases, leaving 9 bases between them. What was amplified from RNA transcripts were TCR beta CDR3 regions. The HTBI primer set was used in a first-round RT-PCR of the TCR CDR3. TCRdb used MiXCR to reprocess the multiplex PCR reads, holding one entry per CDR3 protein. The data hold 540,000 or so distinct CDR3 sequences, with roughly 46% observed a single time. This clonotype was observed a single time. The target antigen is unknown. Diagnostic decisions used clinical symptoms, serum thyroxine and TRAb, thyroid ultrasound and orbital computed tomography.

The sequence came from an adult woman with Graves' disease, either hyperthyroidism or ophthalmopathy (not recorded which). The V gene is TRBV20-1, the J gene TRBJ1-2; weak D call: TRBD1 (5 bases). Material for sequencing was peripheral blood or thyroid tissue (not recorded which). The CDR3 DNA reads TGCAGTGCTAGGAACGGGGGCTATGGCTACACCTTC. It codes for CSARNGGYGYTF.